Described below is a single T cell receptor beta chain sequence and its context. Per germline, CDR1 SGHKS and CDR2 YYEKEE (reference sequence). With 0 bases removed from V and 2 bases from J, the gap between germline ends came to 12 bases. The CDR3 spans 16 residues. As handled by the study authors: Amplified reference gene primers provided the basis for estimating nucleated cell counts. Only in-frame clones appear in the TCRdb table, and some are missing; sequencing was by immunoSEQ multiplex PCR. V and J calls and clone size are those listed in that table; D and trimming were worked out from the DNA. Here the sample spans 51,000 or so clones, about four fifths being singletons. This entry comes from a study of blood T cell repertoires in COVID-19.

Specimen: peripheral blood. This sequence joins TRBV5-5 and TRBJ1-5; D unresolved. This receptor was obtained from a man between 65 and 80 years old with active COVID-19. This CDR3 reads CASSLGRNLGNQPQHF. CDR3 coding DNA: TGTGCCAGCAGCTTGGGTCGCAACTTGGGCAATCAGCCCCAGCATTTT.